This TCR beta chain is from a study of blood T cell repertoires in COVID-19. As for the study in general: The origin of the acute and convalescent COVID-19 samples was the United States, Italy and Spain. Sources were T cells, B-cell-depleted T cells, or PBMCs; the material itself was cDNA or gDNA.

Authors' data handling: Estimation of nucleated cell counts relied on the amplification of reference gene primers. Data came from immunoSEQ multiplex PCR; TCRdb stores just in-frame clones and leaves some out. The V and J calls and clone size were taken over from that table, and D and trimming were inferred from the DNA. The sample holds some 51,000 clones; 90% are singletons and the top ten take about 15%. V lost 0 bases to trimming and J lost 8 bases, with 10 bases between them. CDR1 and CDR2 (germline): LNHNV, YYDKDF (reference sequence). The CDR3 contains 13 residues. V gene TRBV15 combines with J gene TRBJ1-1; TRBD1 is a possible D gene (6 bases). This TCR came from a human donor with active COVID-19. The donor label of this sample is uncertain. The sequenced sample was peripheral blood. In DNA, the CDR3 is TGTGCCACCAGCAGAGACGCCGGGACAGAAGCTTTCTTT. As protein: CATSRDAGTEAFF. Full variable domain (remainder filled in from reference TRBV15 and TRBJ1-1): DAMVIQNPRYQVTQFGKPVTLSCSQTLNHNVMYWYQQKSSQAPKLLFHYYDKDFNNEADTPDNFQSRRPNTSFCFLDIRSPGLGDTAMYLCATSRDAGTEAFFGQGTRLTVV.